Listed below are T cell receptor beta chains from one sample, sequenced in a study of regulatory T cells in long-lasting Graves disease. TCRdb passed the multiplex PCR reads through MiXCR, listing each CDR3 protein once. The table includes 300,000 to 400,000 distinct CDR3 sequences, approximately 16% detected once. The same specimen was also included in a second study, on T cells in Graves' hyperthyroidism and ophthalmopathy.

The sequences come from peripheral blood mononuclear cells (PBMCs), collected at new diagnosis, from a patient treated with antithyroid drugs. Receptor source: a man in his forties with Graves disease. CDR3s include the opening cysteine and the closing phenylalanine or tryptophan. D genes are given only for firm matches. Rows may omit the clone size; those that give it use once, few, many or a size class.

D,V,J,size,DNA,CDR3
-,TRBV12-3/TRBV12-4,TRBJ2-1,-,TGTGCCAGCAGTTGGGTAGGGAACGAGCAGTTCTTC,CASSWVGNEQFF
TRBD2,TRBV3-1,TRBJ2-2,-,TGTGCCAGCAGACTCCATTTTCTAGCGGGGTCCGGGGAGCTGTTTTTT,CASRLHFLAGSGELFF
-,TRBV6-5,TRBJ2-2,few,TGTGCCAGCAGTTACTCGATTGGGGCTCTAAACACCGGGGAGCTGTTTTTT,CASSYSIGALNTGELFF
-,TRBV2,TRBJ1-1,many,TGTGCCAGCAGTGCTCAGGAGGGCACTGAAGCTTTCTTT,CASSAQEGTEAFF
TRBD1,TRBV20-1,TRBJ1-5,many,TGCAGTGCTAGCAGGGGGCGGGATCAGCCCCAGCATTTT,CSASRGRDQPQHF
-,TRBV5-6,TRBJ2-3,many,TGTGCCAGCAGCTTGGATCTGGGGATCACAGATACGCAGTATTTT,CASSLDLGITDTQYF
-,TRBV4-2,TRBJ2-7,-,TGTGCCAGCAGCCGCCTACAAGTTAACTACGAGCAGTACTTC,CASSRLQVNYEQYF
-,TRBV3-1,TRBJ1-3,-,TGTGCCAGCAGCCAAGATCCCCCCGGTACTGGAAACACCATATATTTT,CASSQDPPGTGNTIYF
-,TRBV20-1,TRBJ2-5,few,TGCAGTGAGGAGTGGGGGCCTCAAGAGACCCAGTACTTC,CSEEWGPQETQYF
-,TRBV29-1,TRBJ1-3,many,TGCAGCGTTGGGGGCCAGGGAAACACCATATATTTT,CSVGGQGNTIYF
TRBD1,TRBV12-3/TRBV12-4,TRBJ1-2,many,TGTGCCAGCAGACGGACAGGGGAGGATGGCTACACCTTC,CASRRTGEDGYTF
-,TRBV6-2/TRBV6-3,TRBJ1-2,few,TGTGCCACCCGGGGACGCAGGATACCAGATGGCTACACCTTC,CATRGRRIPDGYTF
-,TRBV18,TRBJ1-3,few,TGTGCCAGCTCACCAATAGGAAACACCATATATTTT,CASSPIGNTIYF
TRBD1,TRBV27,TRBJ1-1,many,TGTGCCAGCAGTTTTCCGACATACAGGGGGAACACTGAAGCTTTCTTT,CASSFPTYRGNTEAFF
TRBD1,TRBV30,TRBJ1-1,many,TGTGCCTGGAGTCTTGGGACAGGGTTGAAGACTGAAGCTTTCTTT,CAWSLGTGLKTEAFF
TRBD1,TRBV10-3,TRBJ2-3,many,TGTGCCATCGGAATCGGGACAGCCACAGATACGCAGTATTTT,CAIGIGTATDTQYF
TRBD2,TRBV10-3,TRBJ2-1,few,TGTGCCATCAGTGAGGGGGGGACTAGCGGTTACAATGAGCAGTTCTTC,CAISEGGTSGYNEQFF
TRBD2,TRBV20-1,TRBJ2-1,many,TGCAGTGCTAGAGATCTCCTTAGCGGGGGGGGTTCCTTGGACAGGTCCTACAATGAGCAGTTCTTC,CSARDLLSGGGSLDRSYNEQFF
-,TRBV7-2,TRBJ2-3,many,TGTGCCAGCAGCTTAGTGGCAGGGAGGACAGATACGCAGTATTTT,CASSLVAGRTDTQYF
-,TRBV6-1,TRBJ1-1,many,TGTGCCAGCAGTCTTCGTGCACTAAACACTGAAGCTTTCTTT,CASSLRALNTEAFF
TRBD2,TRBV12-5,TRBJ2-1,-,TGTGCTAGTGGTTCCACGAGCGGACCAGCGGGGGGGTGGTCCTACAATGAGCAGTTCTTC,CASGSTSGPAGGWSYNEQFF
TRBD1,TRBV15,TRBJ1-5,many,TGTGCCACCAGCATCCGCCCGGGACAGGGCGCTCGGCCCCAGCATTTT,CATSIRPGQGARPQHF
TRBD2,TRBV9,TRBJ2-3,many,TGTGCCAGCAGCCCCGGACTAGAGAGGGGTACGCAGTATTTT,CASSPGLERGTQYF
TRBD1,TRBV28,TRBJ2-1,many,TGTGCCAGCAGTCCAAGGGACAGGTTAGGGCAGTTCTTC,CASSPRDRLGQFF
TRBD1,TRBV27,TRBJ1-2,-,TGTGCCAGCAGTTCGGCGGACAGGGGTGGCTACACCTTC,CASSSADRGGYTF
TRBD2,TRBV9,TRBJ2-6,-,TGTGCCAGCAGCGTCCGGGACTATCTCTCTGGGGCCAACGTCCTGACTTTC,CASSVRDYLSGANVLTF
-,TRBV4-2,TRBJ1-5,few,TGTGCCAGCAGCCAAGTGGGGGGCAGCAATCAGCCCCAGCATTTT,CASSQVGGSNQPQHF
-,TRBV7-3,TRBJ1-2,-,TGTGCCAGCAGCTTAACGGGCCCGACGAGGGATGGCTACACCTTC,CASSLTGPTRDGYTF
TRBD1,TRBV18,TRBJ1-4,many,TGTGCCAGCTCACCGGACAGGACTAATGAAAAACTGTTTTTT,CASSPDRTNEKLFF
-,TRBV7-9,TRBJ2-5,-,TGTGCCAGCAGCCAAGAGTTGAACAGGGAGGGGACCCAGTACTTC,CASSQELNREGTQYF
-,TRBV7-2,TRBJ2-5,few,TGTGCCAGCAGCTTAGTGGTCTATCCCAGGGAGGCGCGAGAGACCCAGTACTTC,CASSLVVYPREARETQYF
TRBD2,TRBV6-5,TRBJ2-3,few,TGTGCCAGCATTACTAGCGGGGGGGCGGTTGGCACAGATACGCAGTATTTT,CASITSGGAVGTDTQYF
-,TRBV30,TRBJ2-7,many,TGTGCCTGGAGTGCCGAACAGGGTCCCTACGAGCAGTACTTC,CAWSAEQGPYEQYF
TRBD1,TRBV19,TRBJ2-2,-,TGTGCCACTACCATTGGGAGCGACAGGGCGAACACCGGGGAGCTGTTTTTT,CATTIGSDRANTGELFF
-,TRBV20-1,TRBJ2-2,few,TGCAGTGCTAGGAAAGGTGCCGGGGAGCTGTTTTTT,CSARKGAGELFF
-,TRBV19,TRBJ1-4,-,TGTGCCAGTAGTATCGGGGGCGGCACAACTAATGAAAAACTGTTTTTT,CASSIGGGTTNEKLFF
-,TRBV6-1,TRBJ1-2,many,TGTGCCAGCAGCGTCCGGACGGCACCTAACTATGGCTACACCTTC,CASSVRTAPNYGYTF
TRBD2,TRBV27,TRBJ2-1,many,TGTGCCAGCAGTTTAATGGCTAGCGGGATTCTAGACAATGAGCAGTTCTTC,CASSLMASGILDNEQFF
TRBD2,TRBV6-5,TRBJ2-7,-,TGTGCCAGCAGTTATAATCGGGGGGGCTATTACGAGCAGTACTTC,CASSYNRGGYYEQYF
-,TRBV5-1,TRBJ2-1,few,TGCGCCAGCAGCTTGGGGGCACCCAATGAGCAGTTCTTC,CASSLGAPNEQFF